These 23 T cell receptor beta chains were all obtained from the same sample, sequenced in a study of radiotherapy plus CTLA-4 blockade in lung cancer. Method: immunoSEQ multiplex PCR; TCRdb's copy keeps in-frame clones and lacks some. The top ten hold approximately 23% of the sample, which has roughly 45,000 clones, roughly two thirds seen once. The sample in question was peripheral blood, obtained from a patient treated with radiotherapy plus ipilimumab. The receptors stem from a human donor with non-small cell lung cancer who had a partial response to radiotherapy plus ipilimumab.

V gene TRBV9 combines with J gene TRBJ2-7; TRBD2 is a possible D gene (5 bases). Germline V gene sequence: CDR1 SGDLS, CDR2 YYNGEE. CDR3 length equals 11 residues. This chain's CDR3 is CAGGPAYEQYF. Written as DNA, the CDR3 is TGTGCGGGCGGGCCTGCCTACGAGCAGTACTTC.

The chain uses TRBV7-9 and TRBJ2-7; D may be TRBD2 (7 bases). From germline, CDR1 is SEHNR and CDR2 FQNEAQ (reference sequence). Deletions cut 4 bases from V and 2 bases from J, with 27 bases between. CDR3 length equals 19 residues. The CDR3 sequence: CASSSLGGRSWQSAYEQYF. The CDR3 DNA is TGTGCCAGCAGCTCCCTGGGGGGGCGGTCCTGGCAGTCTGCCTACGAGCAGTACTTC.

The V call is TRBV7-2, the J call TRBJ1-5, with TRBD1 matching 9 bases. Germline CDR1 is SGHTA and CDR2 is FQGNSA. CDR3 length: 15 residues. Germline trimming cut 11 bases from V and 2 bases from J; bases unmatched to any gene: 10. DNA for the CDR3: TGTGCCGTCGCCGGGACAGGGTCGGGCAATCAGCCCCAGCATTTT. This translates into CAVAGTGSGNQPQHF.

The chain recombines TRBV7-2 with TRBJ2-3; 7 nucleotides line up with TRBD2. This CDR3 region has 14 residues. Germline V gene lookup returns CDR1 SGHTA and CDR2 FQGNSA. J lost 1 base, V lost 5 bases, and 3 bases had no gene match. The CDR3: CASSRAGGTDTQYF. The CDR3 DNA follows: TGTGCCAGCAGCCGCGCGGGGGGCACAGATACGCAGTATTTT.

A few counts support this clone. The chain couples TRBV19 to TRBJ1-2; TRBD1 aligns across 7 bases. V gave up 8 bases and J gave up 5 bases; unmatched junction bases: 14. This CDR3 comprises 15 residues. Per the germline V gene, CDR1 is LNHDA and CDR2 is SQIVND (reference sequence). For the CDR3, the DNA is TGTGCCAGTTCTACGGACAGGCGGGCTGGGTATGGCTACACCTTC. Its protein is CASSTDRRAGYGYTF.

The J gene is TRBJ1-6, the V gene TRBV6-5; possibly TRBD1 for D (5 bases). CDR1 and CDR2 from the germline V gene are MNHEY and SVGAGI. Trimming shortened V by 5 bases and J by 7 bases, and 15 bases separated the two germline ends. The length of the CDR3 is 15 residues. The CDR3 loop reads CASSITAGGNSPLHF. The CDR3 DNA sequence: TGTGCCAGCAGTATCACCGCCGGGGGGAATTCACCCCTCCACTTT.

Many counts were recorded for this clone. The chain is built from TRBV7-2 and TRBJ2-1; TRBD1 matches 11 bases. J lost 8 bases, V lost 5 bases, and 5 bases had no gene match. Germline V gene lookup returns CDR1 SGHTA and CDR2 FQGNSA. CDR3 length: 14 residues. CDR3 protein: CASSQGQGADEQFF. CDR3 in DNA: TGTGCCAGCAGCCAAGGACAGGGGGCCGATGAGCAGTTCTTC.

This clone was observed a few times. Other nucleotide sequences from this sample produce the same CDR3. The chain carries TRBV27 and TRBJ2-7; maybe TRBD1 (5 bases). V was trimmed by 4 bases and J by 3 bases, leaving 10 bases between them. Germline assignment: CDR1 MNHEY and CDR2 SMNVEV (reference sequence). The CDR3 has 13 amino acids. CDR3 amino acids: CASSSGDSYEQYF. In nucleotides, the CDR3 is TGTGCCAGCAGTTCCGGCGACAGCTACGAGCAGTACTTC.

The chain joins TRBV6-6 to TRBJ1-1; D uncertain. Germline CDR1 is MNHNY and CDR2 is SVGAGI (reference sequence). CDR3 length equals 12 residues. V was pared by 4 bases and J by 6 bases, with 9 bases between. The DNA for the CDR3 is TGTGCCAGCAGTTCTGGACTGGCTGAAGCTTTCTTT. Translated: CASSSGLAEAFF.

This chain connects TRBV7-8 to TRBJ2-1; the match to TRBD1 covers 10 bases. The CDR3 runs 17 residues. Germline CDR1 is SGHVS and CDR2 is FQNEAQ. Trimming took 3 bases from V and 5 from J; bases not matched to a gene: 10. This CDR3 is CASSLKWDRGKDNEQFF. The CDR3 nucleotides read TGTGCCAGCAGCTTGAAATGGGACAGGGGAAAAGACAATGAGCAGTTCTTC.

V gene TRBV27 combines with J gene TRBJ1-4; perhaps TRBD1 as D (5 bases). Trimming left V 3 bases short and J 6 bases short, with 8 bases between. Germline lookup yields CDR1 MNHEY and CDR2 SMNVEV (reference sequence). The CDR3 has 13 residues. CDR3 nucleotides: TGTGCCAGCAGTTTCCCGGGGGATGAAAAACTGTTTTTT. It translates to CASSFPGDEKLFF.

The genes are TRBV2 and TRBJ1-4; no firm D call. The CDR3 is 13 residues long. Germline-derived CDR1 and CDR2 are SNHLY and FYNNEI. V gave up 4 bases and J gave up 8 bases, with 11 bases separating them. The CDR3 loop is CASSGQVGEKLFF. CDR3 coding DNA: TGTGCCAGCAGTGGGCAGGTCGGCGAAAAACTGTTTTTT.

V gene TRBV4-3 combines with J gene TRBJ1-1; D possibly corresponds to TRBD1 (5 bases). Germline-derived CDR1 and CDR2 are LGHNA and YSLEER. The CDR3 is 11 amino acids. Trimming pared 7 bases from V and 7 bases from J, leaving 10 bases between. The CDR3 spells CASNRQSEAFF. The CDR3 DNA reads TGCGCCAGCAACCGACAGAGTGAAGCTTTCTTT.

This clone was counted a single time. V and J are TRBV2 and TRBJ2-5; D uncertain. Germline V gene lookup returns CDR1 SNHLY and CDR2 FYNNEI. The V end was cut by 8 bases, the J end by 0 bases, with 10 bases between. This CDR3 comprises 13 residues. The CDR3 DNA reads as TGTGCCAGCTGTTCTGAGTACCAAGAGACCCAGTACTTC. Translated: CASCSEYQETQYF.

The CDR3 region has the DNA TGCGCCAGCAGTGAAGAGCAAAAACTTCTAACCTATGGCTACACCTTC. Protein product: CASSEEQKLLTYGYTF. The J gene is TRBJ1-2, the V gene TRBV4-3; D remains ambiguous. Germline CDR1 reads LGHNA; CDR2 reads YSLEER. V was shortened by 6 bases and J by 4 bases, with 21 bases between the two germline ends. The CDR3 runs to 16 residues.

The chain joins TRBV5-4 to TRBJ1-2; 10 bases map to TRBD1. The trim removed 5 bases at V and 3 bases at J, leaving 7 bases unmatched. The CDR3 is 15 amino acids. Germline CDR1 reads SGHNT; CDR2 reads YYREEE (reference sequence). CDR3 nucleotides: TGTGCCAGCAGTTCACCGGGACAGGGGCACTATGGCTACACCTTC. It is translated as CASSSPGQGHYGYTF. The full variable domain, rest sourced from reference TRBV5-4 and TRBJ1-2, is ETGVTQSPTHLIKTRGQQVTLRCSSQSGHNTVSWYQQALGQGPQFIFQYYREEENGRGNFPPRFSGLQFPNYSSELNVNALELDDSALYLCASSSPGQGHYGYTFGSGTRLTVV.

The V and J genes are TRBV7-8 and TRBJ2-1; 12 bases map to TRBD2. The trim removed 3 bases at V and 2 bases at J, leaving 5 bases unmatched. The CDR3 is 17 residues long. Per the germline V gene, CDR1 is SGHVS and CDR2 is FQNEAQ. The CDR3 protein is CASSLRTSGTTYNEQFF. For the CDR3, the DNA is TGTGCCAGCAGCTTGCGGACTAGCGGGACTACCTACAATGAGCAGTTCTTC. Drawing the rest from reference TRBV7-8 and TRBJ2-1, the complete variable domain is GAGVSQSPRYKVAKRGQDVALRCDPISGHVSLFWYQQALGQGPEFLTYFQNEAQLDKSGLPSDRFFAERPEGSVSTLKIQRTQQEDSAVYLCASSLRTSGTTYNEQFFGPGTRLTVL.

The J gene is TRBJ1-5, the V gene TRBV19; tentatively, D is TRBD1 (5 bases). The V and J ends lost 6 bases and 0 bases respectively, with 15 bases between them. The CDR3 totals 16 residues. CDR1 LNHDA and CDR2 SQIVND come from the germline V gene (reference sequence). The CDR3 nucleotides are TGTGCCAGTAGCCGACCTCGGGGGAATAGCAATCAGCCCCAGCATTTT. Protein sequence: CASSRPRGNSNQPQHF. The variable domain in full, completed from reference TRBV19 and TRBJ1-5, reads DGGITQSPKYLFRKEGQNVTLSCEQNLNHDAMYWYRQDPGQGLRLIYYSQIVNDFQKGDIAEGYSVSREKKESFPLTVTSAQKNPTAFYLCASSRPRGNSNQPQHFGDGTRLSIL.

The chain employs TRBV19 and TRBJ1-2; 9 positions agree with TRBD1. This CDR3 has 17 residues. J gave up 4 bases and V 4 bases, and 13 bases lay outside the gene matches. Per germline, CDR1 LNHDA and CDR2 SQIVND (reference sequence). CDR3: CASSKVLRDRVTYGYTF. DNA of the CDR3: TGTGCCAGTAGTAAGGTTCTCCGGGACAGGGTGACCTATGGCTACACCTTC.

The rearrangement joins TRBV4-3 to TRBJ2-7; TRBD1 matches at 8 bases. CDR1 is LGHNA and CDR2 is YSLEER in the germline V gene. The CDR3 sequence is 16 residues long. V lost 1 base and J lost 2; bases outside the gene matches: 7. CDR3 amino acids: CASSQGADRVTYEQYF. DNA of the CDR3: TGCGCCAGCAGCCAAGGAGCGGACAGGGTAACCTACGAGCAGTACTTC.

This clone was counted ten times or more. J is TRBJ2-7 and V is TRBV19; TRBD2 matches 7 bases. Looked up from germline, CDR1 is LNHDA and CDR2 is SQIVND (reference sequence). The CDR3 covers 13 residues. J gave up 6 bases and V 5 bases, and 7 bases lay outside the gene matches. CDR3 DNA: TGTGCCAGTAGTCCCTCGGGGGGACGCGAGCAGTACTTC. Its translation is CASSPSGGREQYF.

This rearrangement joins TRBV18 to TRBJ1-2; tentative D call: TRBD1 (6 bases). CDR1 KGHSH and CDR2 LQKENI come from the germline V gene. Trimming took 2 bases from V and 3 from J, leaving 10 bases between them. The CDR3 covers 14 residues. As DNA, the CDR3 is TGTGCCAGCTCACCAAATGGGGGCGACTATGGCTACACCTTC. This gives the protein CASSPNGGDYGYTF.

The chain recombines TRBV7-3 with TRBJ2-7; D perhaps matches TRBD1 (6 bases). Germline V gene data show CDR1 as SGHTA and CDR2 as FQGTGA. The CDR3 has 14 residues. V was pared by 2 bases and J by 6 bases, with 14 bases between. For the CDR3, the DNA is TGTGCCAGCAGCTTACTCGCGCAACAGGGCGAGCAGTACTTC. This translates into CASSLLAQQGEQYF.